These 32 T cell receptor beta chains originate from one sample sequenced in a study of cytomegalovirus exposure and HLA in healthy donors. The primer mix had 60 Vbeta and 13 Jbeta primers. Assay: immunoSEQ multiplex PCR; the TCRdb copy retains only in-frame clones and omits some. The sample includes 150,000 to 200,000 clones, roughly 74% seen only once; the top ten take approximately 5.4%. Material: PBMCs. These receptors all stem from a woman in her thirties in good health and CMV-seropositive.

CDR3 nucleotides: TGTGCCAGTAGTGGGACCCGGCGACAGGGAGGTCAGCCCCAGCATTTT. Protein sequence: CASSGTRRQGGQPQHF. The chain has TRBV19 and TRBJ1-5, with 7 bases matching TRBD1. Germline V gene lookup returns CDR1 LNHDA and CDR2 SQIVND (reference sequence). The CDR3 has 16 residues. The ends lost 5 bases at V and 6 bases at J; junction bases unmatched: 13.

This clone was seen only once. J is TRBJ1-1 and V is TRBV19, with TRBD1 matching over 8 bases. The V segment lost 5 bases and the J segment 8 bases; nucleotides outside the gene matches: 4. CDR3 length: 12 residues. Germline CDR1 LNHDA, CDR2 SQIVND (reference sequence). DNA of the CDR3: TGTGCCAGTAGTGGACAGGGAGTGGAAGCTTTCTTT. Its protein is CASSGQGVEAFF.

This chain uses TRBV18 with TRBJ2-1, with D perhaps TRBD1 (5 bases). The CDR3 is 15 residues long. Germline CDR1 is KGHSH and CDR2 is LQKENI. The V gene lost 3 bases and the J gene lost 5 bases, with 14 bases spanning the gap. The CDR3 here is CASSPSVGPDNEQFF. The CDR3, as DNA: TGTGCCAGCTCACCTTCGGTGGGGCCAGACAATGAGCAGTTCTTC.

The chain recombines TRBV27 with TRBJ2-3; the D gene is possibly TRBD2 (7 bases). This CDR3 is 12 amino acids long. V lost 8 bases and J 4 bases, leaving 10 bases between the germline ends. Germline V lookup: CDR1 MNHEY, CDR2 SMNVEV (reference sequence). CDR3 DNA sequence: TGTGCCAGCGGGGGGGGCGCAGATACGCAGTATTTT. This codes for CASGGGADTQYF.

The V gene is TRBV4-2, the J gene TRBJ2-3; maybe TRBD2 (5 bases). The CDR3 length is 17 residues. The germline V gene has CDR1 LGHNA and CDR2 YNFKEQ. V dropped 0 bases and J dropped 0 bases, with 13 bases sitting between them. CDR3 sequence reads: CASSQESPGVSTDTQYF. CDR3 coding DNA: TGTGCCAGCAGCCAAGAGAGTCCCGGGGTCAGCACAGATACGCAGTATTTT.

V gene TRBV9 combines with J gene TRBJ2-3; 11 bases match TRBD2. The V gene's germline CDR1 is SGDLS and CDR2 YYNGEE. The length of the CDR3 is 16 residues. V shed 4 bases and J 0 bases; nucleotides not matched to a gene: 4. CDR3 residues: CASSLSGRASTDTQYF. For the CDR3, the DNA is TGTGCCAGCAGCCTTAGCGGGAGGGCTAGCACAGATACGCAGTATTTT.

The V and J genes are TRBV6-4 and TRBJ1-1; 7 bases are shared with TRBD1. With 6 bases clipped from V and 3 bases from J, the junction kept 4 bases outside the gene matches. The length of the CDR3 is 13 residues. Per the germline V gene, CDR1 is MRHNA and CDR2 is SNTAGT. The CDR3 loop is CASSRQGDTEAFF. The CDR3 nucleotides read TGTGCCAGCAGCAGACAGGGCGACACTGAAGCTTTCTTT.

A few counts support this clone. The rearrangement joins TRBV7-8 to TRBJ2-4; D may be TRBD1 (6 bases). Trimming stripped 5 bases from V and 1 base from J, with 15 bases between. This CDR3 spans 16 amino acids. Germline V lookup: CDR1 SGHVS, CDR2 FQNEAQ. This chain's CDR3 is CASSIGGRMAKNIQYF. The DNA for the CDR3 is TGTGCCAGCAGCATTGGGGGCCGTATGGCCAAAAACATTCAGTACTTC.

The chain recombines TRBV19 with TRBJ1-2, with D perhaps matching TRBD1 (6 bases). Germline CDR1 LNHDA, CDR2 SQIVND (reference sequence). This CDR3 has 13 amino acids. Trimming took 6 bases from V and 3 from J, leaving 11 bases between them. The DNA for the CDR3 is TGTGCCAGTAGGCTGCGGACAGACTATGGCTACACCTTC. The encoded protein is CASRLRTDYGYTF.

The chain is built from TRBV2 and TRBJ2-5; perhaps TRBD2 as D (7 bases). Trimming took 8 bases from V and 5 from J, leaving 21 bases between them. This CDR3 has 15 residues. Germline V gene lookup returns CDR1 SNHLY and CDR2 FYNNEI. The CDR3 reads CASRTNLGGGETQYF. CDR3 nucleotides: TGTGCCAGCCGGACAAACCTAGGGGGGGGCGAGACCCAGTACTTC.

The chain joins TRBV4-2 to TRBJ1-1; tentatively, D is TRBD1 (6 bases). Germline-derived CDR1 and CDR2 are LGHNA and YNFKEQ. CDR3 length: 16 amino acids. V was pared by 0 bases and J by 4 bases, with 15 bases between. CDR3 sequence: CASSQDLQGVATEAFF. The CDR3 DNA is TGTGCCAGCAGCCAAGACCTACAGGGAGTCGCCACTGAAGCTTTCTTT.

V usage is TRBV7-9 and J usage is TRBJ1-2, with 11 positions matching TRBD1. This CDR3 contains 17 residues. Losses at the gene ends were 6 bases for V and 0 bases for J; bases not matched to a gene: 9. The germline CDR1 and CDR2 sequences are SEHNR and FQNEAQ (reference sequence). The CDR3 loop is CASSRRTGGLSNYGYTF. CDR3 bases: TGTGCCAGCAGTCGGCGGACAGGGGGCTTATCTAACTATGGCTACACCTTC.

This chain connects TRBV19 to TRBJ2-3; 9 bases match TRBD1. V gave up 4 bases and J gave up 3 bases; unmatched junction bases: 5. This CDR3 has 15 residues. The germline gives CDR1 LNHDA, CDR2 SQIVND (reference sequence). CDR3 coding DNA: TGTGCCAGTAGTAGGACAGGGGTTTTGACAGATACGCAGTATTTT. Translated, it gives CASSRTGVLTDTQYF. Full variable domain (rest looked up from reference TRBV19 and TRBJ2-3): DGGITQSPKYLFRKEGQNVTLSCEQNLNHDAMYWYRQDPGQGLRLIYYSQIVNDFQKGDIAEGYSVSREKKESFPLTVTSAQKNPTAFYLCASSRTGVLTDTQYFGPGTRLTVL.

This rearrangement joins TRBV4-1 to TRBJ1-1, with unresolved D. CDR3 length: 14 amino acids. With 1 base removed from V and 3 bases from J, the gap between germline ends came to 9 bases. In germline, CDR1 is MGHRA, CDR2 YSYEKL. The CDR3 region has the DNA TGCGCCAGCAGCCAAGGGCAGGCGTACACTGAAGCTTTCTTT. Translating gives CASSQGQAYTEAFF.

The chain uses TRBV10-3 and TRBJ1-5, with no clear D. The ends were cut back, 6 bases at V and 4 bases at J, with 16 bases in the middle. The V gene's germline CDR1 is ENHRY and CDR2 SYGVKD. The CDR3 extends over 15 amino acids. CDR3 nucleotide sequence: TGTGCCATCAGGGAGAGTCGGAGCTTAAATCAGCCCCAGCATTTT. It is translated as CAIRESRSLNQPQHF.

This clone was recorded once. The genes are TRBV18 and TRBJ2-3, with 7 bases aligning to TRBD1. With 2 bases clipped from V and 4 bases from J, the junction kept 9 bases outside the gene matches. This CDR3 has 16 residues. The germline gives CDR1 KGHSH, CDR2 LQKENI. CDR3 sequence: CASSPDWQGVSDTQYF. In DNA, the CDR3 is TGTGCCAGCTCACCAGATTGGCAGGGGGTATCAGATACGCAGTATTTT.

The V and J genes are TRBV2 and TRBJ2-2, with 13 bases matching TRBD2. The CDR3 is 15 amino acids. With 8 bases clipped from V and 6 bases from J, the junction kept 6 bases outside the gene matches. Germline V lookup: CDR1 SNHLY, CDR2 FYNNEI. The CDR3 loop reads CASGLAGAKAGELFF. In DNA, the CDR3 is TGTGCCAGCGGACTAGCGGGAGCGAAGGCCGGGGAGCTGTTTTTT. Full variable domain (missing parts from reference TRBV2 and TRBJ2-2): EPEVTQTPSHQVTQMGQEVILRCVPISNHLYFYWYRQILGQKVEFLVSFYNNEISEKSEIFDDQFSVERPDGSNFTLKIRSTKLEDSAMYFCASGLAGAKAGELFFGEGSRLTVL.

Only one count was recorded for this clone. This chain connects TRBV7-6 to TRBJ2-2, with TRBD2 as a possible D gene (6 bases). V was trimmed by 2 bases and J by 7 bases, leaving 11 bases between them. The CDR3 extends over 14 amino acids. Looked up from germline, CDR1 is SGHVS and CDR2 is FNYEAQ. The CDR3, as DNA: TGTGCCAGCAGCTTATCCGGGAGCAGCGGGGAGCTGTTTTTT. It yields the protein CASSLSGSSGELFF.

The V gene is TRBV2, the J gene TRBJ2-7, with 8 bases identical to TRBD2. The CDR3 consists of 14 residues. V trimming: 1 base; J trimming: 2 bases; junction bases outside the gene matches: 1. CDR1 and CDR2 from the germline V gene are SNHLY and FYNNEI. CDR3 nucleotide sequence: TGTGCCAGCAGTGAAGACGGGAGGGCCTACGAGCAGTACTTC. Translated, it gives CASSEDGRAYEQYF.

The chain recombines TRBV28 with TRBJ2-1, with 13 nucleotides matching TRBD2. V lost 5 bases to trimming and J lost 16 bases; unmatched junction nucleotides: 8. Germline V gene sequence: CDR1 MDHEN, CDR2 SYDVKM. The CDR3 covers 13 residues. CDR3 DNA: TGTGCCAGCAGTGGGCGACTAGCGGGAGGACCATTCTTC. This codes for CASSGRLAGGPFF.

This clone was picked up a small number of times. The CDR3 DNA reads as TGTGCCAGCAGCGCCCGGGGTACGCAGTATTTT. This encodes CASSARGTQYF. V gene TRBV9 combines with J gene TRBJ2-3; maybe TRBD2 (5 bases). The CDR3 has 11 amino acids. Germline values: CDR1 SGDLS, CDR2 YYNGEE. V was shortened by 3 bases and J by 8 bases, with 7 bases between the two germline ends. Full variable domain (missing parts from reference TRBV9 and TRBJ2-3): DSGVTQTPKHLITATGQRVTLRCSPRSGDLSVYWYQQSLDQGLQFLIQYYNGEERAKGNILERFSAQQFPDLHSELNLSSLELGDSALYFCASSARGTQYFGPGTRLTVL.

This clone appeared a few times. The rearrangement links TRBV7-6 to TRBJ1-6; 10 nucleotides align to TRBD1. V dropped 5 bases and J dropped 13; count of bases not matched to a gene: 5. Germline lookup yields CDR1 SGHVS and CDR2 FNYEAQ. This CDR3 is built from 13 residues. The CDR3 nucleotides read TGTGCCAGCAGCGAGGGACAGGGGAGGCCCCTCCACTTT. Amino acids: CASSEGQGRPLHF.

The chain carries TRBV7-2 and TRBJ2-5; TRBD1 matches 11 bases. From germline, CDR1 is SGHTA and CDR2 FQGNSA. The trim removed 1 base at V and 3 bases at J, leaving 4 bases unmatched. This CDR3 is 16 amino acids long. This CDR3 is CASSLGDRGGEETQYF. Here the CDR3 DNA reads TGTGCCAGCAGCTTAGGGGACAGGGGGGGGGAAGAGACCCAGTACTTC.

The chain has TRBV28 and TRBJ1-3; 7 bases align to TRBD1. The CDR3 covers 16 residues. Losses at the gene ends were 3 bases for V and 4 bases for J; bases not matched to a gene: 9. The germline V gene has CDR1 MDHEN and CDR2 SYDVKM. The CDR3 spells CASSFVGGAPGNTIYF. In DNA form, the CDR3 reads TGTGCCAGCAGTTTTGTAGGGGGCGCCCCCGGAAACACCATATATTTT.

The chain joins TRBV19 to TRBJ1-3; D ambiguous. Germline V lookup: CDR1 LNHDA, CDR2 SQIVND (reference sequence). V shed 4 bases and J shed 2 bases, with 15 bases lying between them. The CDR3 runs to 16 residues. DNA of the CDR3: TGTGCCAGTAGTACCGCCGGTATCCGGGCTGGAAACACCATATATTTT. It encodes CASSTAGIRAGNTIYF.

V is TRBV29-1 and J is TRBJ2-3; 7 bases line up with TRBD2. This CDR3 contains 13 residues. Germline assignment: CDR1 SQVTM and CDR2 ANQGSEA. Losses at the gene ends were 6 bases for V and 3 bases for J; bases not matched to a gene: 6. CDR3 in amino acids: CSVETSRTDTQYF. The CDR3 coding sequence is TGCAGCGTGGAGACTAGCAGAACAGATACGCAGTATTTT.

The chain uses TRBV11-2 and TRBJ2-7; 14 nucleotides match TRBD2. Germline V CDR1 and CDR2: SGHAT, FQNNGV. This CDR3 contains 17 residues. The V and J ends lost 5 bases and 5 bases, in that order; junction bases with no gene match: 11. CDR3 nucleotide sequence: TGTGCCAGCAGCAGGGGACTAGCGGGGGTTCGACCTAACGAGCAGTACTTC. Translated: CASSRGLAGVRPNEQYF.

The gene calls are TRBV27 and TRBJ1-1, with 10 positions matching TRBD1. Germline-derived CDR1 and CDR2 are MNHEY and SMNVEV (reference sequence). This CDR3 region has 16 residues. V gave up 7 bases and J gave up 4 bases; unmatched junction bases: 12. CDR3 loop: CASKGTGAFRGTEAFF. The DNA for the CDR3 is TGTGCCAGCAAAGGGACAGGGGCTTTTAGGGGCACTGAAGCTTTCTTT.

The J gene is TRBJ1-2, the V gene TRBV28, with 9 bases fitting TRBD1. Germline values: CDR1 MDHEN, CDR2 SYDVKM. This CDR3 region has 12 residues. V was pared by 5 bases and J by 11 bases, with 6 bases of the junction left unmatched. As DNA, the CDR3 is TGTGCCAGCAGTCCCCCGACAGGGGGTTACACCTTC. Residues: CASSPPTGGYTF.

As regards this clone: Other DNA sequences in the sample encode the same CDR3. V usage is TRBV5-1 and J usage is TRBJ1-2; unclear D gene. Trimming cost V 0 bases and J 3 bases, with 6 bases left between them. Germline CDR1 and CDR2: SGHRS and YFSETQ. This CDR3 has 13 amino acids. The CDR3 DNA reads as TGCGCCAGCAGCTTGGGAACAGACTATGGCTACACCTTC. Translating gives CASSLGTDYGYTF.

V and J are TRBV19 and TRBJ2-2, with 9 bases lining up with TRBD1. The length of the CDR3 is 16 residues. Germline V gene sequence: CDR1 LNHDA, CDR2 SQIVND (reference sequence). J gave up 6 bases and V 3 bases, and 8 bases lay outside the gene matches. CDR3 coding DNA: TGTGCCAGTAGTATCCGGGGGACAGGGACTGCCGGGGAGCTGTTTTTT. This translates into CASSIRGTGTAGELFF. The whole variable domain, remainder taken from reference TRBV19 and TRBJ2-2, is DGGITQSPKYLFRKEGQNVTLSCEQNLNHDAMYWYRQDPGQGLRLIYYSQIVNDFQKGDIAEGYSVSREKKESFPLTVTSAQKNPTAFYLCASSIRGTGTAGELFFGEGSRLTVL.

The rearrangement uses TRBV4-2 and TRBJ2-5; D is possibly TRBD1 (5 bases). Germline V CDR1 and CDR2: LGHNA, YNFKEQ. V was trimmed by 1 base and J by 4 bases, leaving 13 bases between them. This CDR3 comprises 15 residues. Here the CDR3 reads CASSQVPGLGETQYF. CDR3 nucleotide sequence: TGTGCCAGCAGCCAAGTGCCAGGGCTTGGAGAGACCCAGTACTTC.